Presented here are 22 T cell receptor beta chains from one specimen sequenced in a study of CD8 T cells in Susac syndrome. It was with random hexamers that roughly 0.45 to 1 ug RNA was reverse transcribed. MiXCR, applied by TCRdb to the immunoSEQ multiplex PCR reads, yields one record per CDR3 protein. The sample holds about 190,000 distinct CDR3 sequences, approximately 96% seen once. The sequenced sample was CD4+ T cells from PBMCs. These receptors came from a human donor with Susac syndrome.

The CDR3, as DNA: TGTGCCAGCAGCCAAGCCGACAGGGATAAAGGCTACACCTTC. Protein product: CASSQADRDKGYTF. The genes are TRBV7-9 and TRBJ1-2; 7 bases agree with TRBD1. CDR3 length equals 14 residues. From germline, CDR1 is SEHNR and CDR2 FQNEAQ (reference sequence). Trimming removed 5 bases from V and 8 bases from J; junction bases left unmatched: 11.

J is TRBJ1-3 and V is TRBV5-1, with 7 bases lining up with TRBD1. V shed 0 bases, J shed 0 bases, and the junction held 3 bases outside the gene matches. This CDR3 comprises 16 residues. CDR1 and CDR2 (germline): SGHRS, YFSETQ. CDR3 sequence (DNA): TGCGCCAGCAGCTTGGTGGCAGGGGGCTCTGGAAACACCATATATTTT. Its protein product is CASSLVAGGSGNTIYF.

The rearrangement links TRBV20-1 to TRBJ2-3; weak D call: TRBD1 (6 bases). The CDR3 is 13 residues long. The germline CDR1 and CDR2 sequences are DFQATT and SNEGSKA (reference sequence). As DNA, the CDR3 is TGCGGGGGTACTGGGGGCGGCACGAATACGCAGTATTTT. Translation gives CGGTGGGTNTQYF.

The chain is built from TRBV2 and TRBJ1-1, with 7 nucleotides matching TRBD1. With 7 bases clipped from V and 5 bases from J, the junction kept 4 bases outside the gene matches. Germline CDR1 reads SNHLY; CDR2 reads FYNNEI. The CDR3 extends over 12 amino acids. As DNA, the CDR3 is TGTGCCAGCAAGCCAGGGGGGACTGAAGCTTTCTTT. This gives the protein CASKPGGTEAFF.

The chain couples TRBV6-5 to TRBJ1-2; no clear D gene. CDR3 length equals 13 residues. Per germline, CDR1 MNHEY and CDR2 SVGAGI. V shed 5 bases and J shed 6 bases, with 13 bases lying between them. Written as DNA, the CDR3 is TGTGCCAGCAGTAACCAAGGGTTGAATGGCTACACCTTC. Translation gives CASSNQGLNGYTF.

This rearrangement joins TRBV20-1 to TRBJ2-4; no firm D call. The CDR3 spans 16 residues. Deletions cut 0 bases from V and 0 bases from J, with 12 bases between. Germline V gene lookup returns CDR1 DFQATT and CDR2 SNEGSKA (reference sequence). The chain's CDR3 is CSARDRQVIAKNIQYF. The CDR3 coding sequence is TGCAGTGCTAGAGATAGGCAGGTTATAGCCAAAAACATTCAGTACTTC.

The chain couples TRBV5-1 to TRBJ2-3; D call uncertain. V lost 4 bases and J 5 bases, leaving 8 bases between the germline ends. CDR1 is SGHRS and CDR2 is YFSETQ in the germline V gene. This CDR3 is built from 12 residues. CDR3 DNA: TGCGCCAGCAGCGTGGACGGAGATACGCAGTATTTT. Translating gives CASSVDGDTQYF.

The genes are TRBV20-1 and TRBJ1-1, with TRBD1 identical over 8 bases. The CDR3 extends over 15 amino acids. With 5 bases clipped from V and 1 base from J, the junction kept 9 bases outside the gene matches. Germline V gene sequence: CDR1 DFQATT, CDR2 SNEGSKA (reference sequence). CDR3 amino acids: CSAPTQGARNTEAFF. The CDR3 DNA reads TGCAGTGCTCCTACCCAGGGGGCGCGGAACACTGAAGCTTTCTTT.

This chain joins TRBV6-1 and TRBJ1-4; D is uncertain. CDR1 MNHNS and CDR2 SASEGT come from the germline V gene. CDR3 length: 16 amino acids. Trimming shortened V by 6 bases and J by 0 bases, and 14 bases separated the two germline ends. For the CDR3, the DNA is TGTGCCAGCAGCACGGACGGAGGTGCAACTAATGAAAAACTGTTTTTT. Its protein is CASSTDGGATNEKLFF.

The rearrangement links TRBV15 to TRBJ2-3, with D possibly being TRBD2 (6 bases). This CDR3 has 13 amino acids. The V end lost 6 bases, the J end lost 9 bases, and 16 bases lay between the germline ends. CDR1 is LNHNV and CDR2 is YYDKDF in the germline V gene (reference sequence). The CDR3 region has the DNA TGTGCCACCAGGGGACTCGCCTGGGAGACGCAGTATTTT. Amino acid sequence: CATRGLAWETQYF.

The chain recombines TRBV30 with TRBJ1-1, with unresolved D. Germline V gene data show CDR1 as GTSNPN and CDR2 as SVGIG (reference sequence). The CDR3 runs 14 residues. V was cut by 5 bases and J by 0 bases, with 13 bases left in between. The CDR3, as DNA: TGTGCCTGGTATCCCCAGTTGGTGAACACTGAAGCTTTCTTT. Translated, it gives CAWYPQLVNTEAFF.

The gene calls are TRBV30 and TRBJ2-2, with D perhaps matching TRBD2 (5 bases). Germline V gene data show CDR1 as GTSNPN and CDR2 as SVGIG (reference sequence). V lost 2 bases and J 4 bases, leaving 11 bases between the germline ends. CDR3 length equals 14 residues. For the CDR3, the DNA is TGTGCCTGGAGTAAACTAGGCCTCACCGGGGAGCTGTTTTTT. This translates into CAWSKLGLTGELFF.

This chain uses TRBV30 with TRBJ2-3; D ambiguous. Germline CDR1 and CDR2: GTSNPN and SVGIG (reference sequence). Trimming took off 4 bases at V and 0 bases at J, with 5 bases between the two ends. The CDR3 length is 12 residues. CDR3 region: CAWMRSTDTQYF. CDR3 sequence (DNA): TGTGCCTGGATGAGGAGCACAGATACGCAGTATTTT.

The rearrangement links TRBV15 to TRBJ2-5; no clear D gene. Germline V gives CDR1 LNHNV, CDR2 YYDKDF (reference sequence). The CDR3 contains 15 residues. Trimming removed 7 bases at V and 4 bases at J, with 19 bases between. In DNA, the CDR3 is TGTGCCACCAACGGCGGCCCAAGGGTTTCAGAGACCCAGTACTTC. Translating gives CATNGGPRVSETQYF.

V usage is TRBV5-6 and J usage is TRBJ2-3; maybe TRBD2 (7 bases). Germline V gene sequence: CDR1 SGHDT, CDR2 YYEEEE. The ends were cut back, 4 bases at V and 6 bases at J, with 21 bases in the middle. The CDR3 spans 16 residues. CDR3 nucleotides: TGTGCCAGCAGCCCGTATCCGGGGGGCAGGCAGGATACGCAGTATTTT. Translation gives CASSPYPGGRQDTQYF.

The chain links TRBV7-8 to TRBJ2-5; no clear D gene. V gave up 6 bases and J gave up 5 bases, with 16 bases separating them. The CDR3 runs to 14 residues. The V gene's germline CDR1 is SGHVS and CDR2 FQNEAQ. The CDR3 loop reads CASRQAALRETQYF. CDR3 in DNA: TGTGCCAGCAGACAAGCCGCCTTGCGGGAGACCCAGTACTTC.

The CDR3 loop is CASQTGPATSSPLHF. The CDR3 DNA is TGTGCCAGCCAAACAGGGCCAGCAACTAGCTCACCCCTCCACTTT. The chain carries TRBV3-1 and TRBJ1-6; a weak D match, TRBD1 (6 bases). The V gene's germline CDR1 is LGHDT and CDR2 YNNKEL (reference sequence). The CDR3 length is 15 residues. V lost 8 bases and J 10 bases, leaving 21 bases between the germline ends.

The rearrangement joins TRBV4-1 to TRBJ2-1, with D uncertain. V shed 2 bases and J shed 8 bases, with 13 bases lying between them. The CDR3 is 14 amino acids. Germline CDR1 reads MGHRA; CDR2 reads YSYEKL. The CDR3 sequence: CASSQIPPGHEQFF. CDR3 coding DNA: TGCGCCAGCAGCCAAATACCGCCTGGGCATGAGCAGTTCTTC.

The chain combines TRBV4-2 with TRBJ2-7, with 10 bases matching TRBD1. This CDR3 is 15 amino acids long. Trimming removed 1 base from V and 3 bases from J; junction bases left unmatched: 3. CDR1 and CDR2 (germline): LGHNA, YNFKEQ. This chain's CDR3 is CASSQAGTGVYEQYF. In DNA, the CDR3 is TGTGCCAGCAGCCAAGCCGGGACAGGGGTCTACGAGCAGTACTTC.

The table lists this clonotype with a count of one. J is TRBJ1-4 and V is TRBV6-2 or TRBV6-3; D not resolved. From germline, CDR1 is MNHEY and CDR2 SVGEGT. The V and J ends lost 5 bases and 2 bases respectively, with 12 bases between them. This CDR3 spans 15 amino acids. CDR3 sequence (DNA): TGTGCCAGCAGTGCGGCGGGTTCGACTAATGAAAAACTGTTTTTT. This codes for CASSAAGSTNEKLFF.

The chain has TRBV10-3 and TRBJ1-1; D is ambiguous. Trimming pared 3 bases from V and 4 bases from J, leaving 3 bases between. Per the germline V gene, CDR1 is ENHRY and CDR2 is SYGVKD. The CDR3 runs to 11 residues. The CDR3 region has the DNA TGTGCCATCAGTGACTCCACTGAAGCTTTCTTT. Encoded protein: CAISDSTEAFF.

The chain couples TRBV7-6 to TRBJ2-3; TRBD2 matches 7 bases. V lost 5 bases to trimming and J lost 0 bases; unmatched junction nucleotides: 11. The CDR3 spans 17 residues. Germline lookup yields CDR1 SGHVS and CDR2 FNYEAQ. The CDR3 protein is CASSLLGGGESTDTQYF. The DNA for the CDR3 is TGTGCCAGCAGCCTTCTCGGTGGGGGGGAGAGCACAGATACGCAGTATTTT. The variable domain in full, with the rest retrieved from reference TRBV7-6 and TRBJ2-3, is GAGVSQSPRYKVTKRGQDVALRCDPISGHVSLYWYRQALGQGPEFLTYFNYEAQQDKSGLPNDRFSAERPEGSISTLTIQRTEQRDSAMYRCASSLLGGGESTDTQYFGPGTRLTVL.